Listed below are T cell receptor beta chains from one sample, sequenced in a study of blood T cell repertoires in COVID-19. This table comes from immunoSEQ multiplex PCR, and its TCRdb copy is limited to in-frame clones, with some not included. The sample has around 170,000 clones, around 90% seen once. The material sequenced was peripheral blood. Receptor source: a man in his sixties with acute or convalescent COVID-19. CDR3s include the opening cysteine and the closing phenylalanine or tryptophan. A D gene is named only where the DNA matches it firmly. For some rows the clone size is stated as once, few or many, or as a class when expanded; others skip it.

j_gene: TRBJ1-3
d_gene: NA
v_gene: TRBV4-1
abundance: NA
len: 16
CDR3aa: CASSPWASGSGNTIYF
CDR3nt: TGCGCCAGCAGCCCCTGGGCGAGCGGCTCTGGAAACACCATATATTTT

j_gene: TRBJ2-1
d_gene: TRBD1
v_gene: TRBV24-1
abundance: NA
len: 15
CDR3aa: CATSESTGVYNEQFF
CDR3nt: TGTGCCACCAGTGAATCAACAGGGGTGTACAATGAGCAGTTCTTC

j_gene: TRBJ1-1
d_gene: TRBD1
v_gene: TRBV30
abundance: few
len: 17
CDR3aa: CAWNSVRLGTGEAEAFF
CDR3nt: TGTGCCTGGAATAGCGTCAGATTGGGGACAGGGGAGGCTGAAGCTTTCTTT

j_gene: TRBJ2-1
d_gene: TRBD2
v_gene: TRBV5-4
abundance: NA
len: 18
CDR3aa: CASAPRGGGMSSYNEQFF
CDR3nt: TGTGCCAGCGCACCCCGGGGCGGGGGGATGTCCTCCTACAATGAGCAGTTCTTC

j_gene: TRBJ2-5
d_gene: TRBD1
v_gene: TRBV18
abundance: NA
len: 13
CDR3aa: CASSPGGRETQYF
CDR3nt: TGTGCCAGCTCGCCAGGGGGCAGAGAGACCCAGTACTTC

j_gene: TRBJ2-1
d_gene: NA
v_gene: TRBV29-1
abundance: NA
len: 14
CDR3aa: CSVDPGGTLNEQFF
CDR3nt: TGCAGCGTTGACCCTGGGGGGACCCTCAATGAGCAGTTCTTC

j_gene: TRBJ1-6
d_gene: NA
v_gene: TRBV19
abundance: NA
len: 17
CDR3aa: CASSIRGRSLGNSPLHF
CDR3nt: TGTGCCAGTAGTATCAGGGGACGTTCCTTGGGGAATTCACCCCTCCACTTT

j_gene: TRBJ2-7
d_gene: TRBD2
v_gene: TRBV11-3
abundance: NA
len: 14
CDR3aa: CASSSGSGSYEQYF
CDR3nt: TGTGCCAGCAGCTCGGGGAGCGGGAGCTACGAGCAGTACTTC

j_gene: TRBJ2-7
d_gene: TRBD1
v_gene: TRBV24-1
abundance: NA
len: 15
CDR3aa: CATSGLRQGTYEQYF
CDR3nt: TGTGCCACCAGTGGACTCCGACAGGGAACCTACGAGCAGTACTTC

j_gene: TRBJ1-4
d_gene: NA
v_gene: TRBV9
abundance: NA
len: 15
CDR3aa: CASSHRGNENEKLFF
CDR3nt: TGTGCCAGCTCCCACCGGGGGAATGAGAATGAAAAACTGTTTTTT

j_gene: TRBJ1-2
d_gene: NA
v_gene: TRBV10-3
abundance: NA
len: 13
CDR3aa: CAIRPEADYGYTF
CDR3nt: TGTGCCATCAGACCGGAGGCGGACTATGGCTACACCTTC

j_gene: TRBJ2-1
d_gene: NA
v_gene: TRBV11-3
abundance: NA
len: 16
CDR3aa: CASSLVLGSSYNEQFF
CDR3nt: TGTGCCAGCAGCTTAGTCCTCGGGAGCTCCTACAATGAGCAGTTCTTC

j_gene: TRBJ2-1
d_gene: TRBD2
v_gene: TRBV4-3
abundance: NA
len: 17
CDR3aa: CASSPRREAGRRNEQFF
CDR3nt: TGCGCCAGCAGCCCACGCCGCGAAGCGGGAAGGCGCAATGAGCAGTTCTTC

j_gene: TRBJ2-2
d_gene: NA
v_gene: TRBV19
abundance: few
len: 14
CDR3aa: CASTQGSGTGELFF
CDR3nt: TGTGCCAGTACACAGGGCTCGGGGACCGGGGAGCTGTTTTTT

j_gene: TRBJ2-7
d_gene: NA
v_gene: TRBV5-1
abundance: NA
len: 14
CDR3aa: CASSLGGPLYEQYF
CDR3nt: TGCGCCAGCAGCTTGGGGGGGCCCCTCTACGAGCAGTACTTC

j_gene: TRBJ2-6
d_gene: TRBD1
v_gene: TRBV24-1
abundance: NA
len: 15
CDR3aa: CATRGTGAGANVLTF
CDR3nt: TGTGCCACCAGGGGGACAGGGGCTGGGGCCAACGTCCTGACTTTC

j_gene: TRBJ1-2
d_gene: NA
v_gene: TRBV7-2
abundance: NA
len: 14
CDR3aa: CASSRQAPDYGYTF
CDR3nt: TGTGCCAGCAGCCGTCAGGCCCCAGACTATGGCTACACCTTC

j_gene: TRBJ1-2
d_gene: TRBD1
v_gene: TRBV2
abundance: NA
len: 14
CDR3aa: CASSRAGQSYGYTF
CDR3nt: TGTGCCAGCAGTAGGGCGGGACAGTCCTATGGCTACACCTTC

j_gene: TRBJ1-3
d_gene: NA
v_gene: TRBV12-5
abundance: NA
len: 15
CDR3aa: CASGQDRSSGNTIYF
CDR3nt: TGTGCTAGTGGCCAAGACAGGTCCTCTGGAAACACCATATATTTT

j_gene: TRBJ1-6
d_gene: NA
v_gene: TRBV3-1/TRBV3-2
abundance: NA
len: 16
CDR3aa: CASSQAGAQDNSPLHF
CDR3nt: TGTGCCAGCAGCCAAGCTGGGGCGCAAGATAATTCACCCCTCCACTTT

j_gene: TRBJ2-5
d_gene: TRBD2
v_gene: TRBV7-3
abundance: NA
len: 15
CDR3aa: CASSLTQGSGGTQYF
CDR3nt: TGTGCCAGCAGCTTAACTCAGGGTTCGGGAGGGACCCAGTACTTC

j_gene: TRBJ1-5
d_gene: NA
v_gene: TRBV19
abundance: few
len: 14
CDR3aa: CATSGGAAQWPQHF
CDR3nt: TGTGCCACCTCGGGGGGAGCGGCGCAATGGCCCCAGCATTTT

j_gene: TRBJ1-1
d_gene: NA
v_gene: TRBV9
abundance: NA
len: 16
CDR3aa: CASSASRGRENTEAFF
CDR3nt: TGTGCCAGCAGCGCCTCCCGAGGCAGGGAGAACACTGAAGCTTTCTTT

j_gene: TRBJ2-2
d_gene: NA
v_gene: TRBV21-1
abundance: NA
len: 19
CDR3aa: CASSKVGVGQRPNTGELFF
CDR3nt: TGTGCCAGCAGCAAAGTGGGTGTGGGTCAGCGGCCGAACACCGGGGAGCTGTTTTTT

j_gene: TRBJ2-7
d_gene: TRBD2
v_gene: TRBV7-2
abundance: NA
len: 15
CDR3aa: CASSGTSGGFYEQYF
CDR3nt: TGTGCCAGCAGCGGGACTAGCGGGGGGTTCTACGAGCAGTACTTC

j_gene: TRBJ2-7
d_gene: NA
v_gene: TRBV18
abundance: NA
len: 16
CDR3aa: CASSPTRGSTQREQYF
CDR3nt: TGTGCCAGCTCACCGACTCGGGGAAGCACGCAGCGCGAGCAGTACTTC

j_gene: TRBJ1-3
d_gene: TRBD1
v_gene: TRBV18
abundance: NA
len: 14
CDR3aa: CASSPPDRGNTIYF
CDR3nt: TGTGCCAGCTCACCCCCGGACAGGGGGAACACCATATATTTT

j_gene: TRBJ1-5
d_gene: TRBD1
v_gene: TRBV6-5
abundance: NA
len: 14
CDR3aa: CASRRGQGGQPQHF
CDR3nt: TGTGCCAGCAGACGCGGACAGGGCGGTCAGCCCCAGCATTTT

j_gene: TRBJ1-1
d_gene: TRBD1
v_gene: TRBV6-6
abundance: once
len: 12
CDR3aa: CASDRGSTEAFF
CDR3nt: TGTGCCAGCGACAGGGGGAGCACTGAAGCTTTCTTT

j_gene: TRBJ1-2
d_gene: NA
v_gene: TRBV5-5
abundance: NA
len: 12
CDR3aa: CASSLADYGYTF
CDR3nt: TGTGCCAGCAGCTTGGCGGACTATGGCTACACCTTC

j_gene: TRBJ2-2
d_gene: NA
v_gene: TRBV7-6
abundance: NA
len: 14
CDR3aa: CASSLVLNTGELFF
CDR3nt: TGTGCCAGCAGCTTAGTACTGAACACCGGGGAGCTGTTTTTT

j_gene: TRBJ2-1
d_gene: NA
v_gene: TRBV11-1
abundance: NA
len: 16
CDR3aa: CASSLRLANTYNEQFF
CDR3nt: TGTGCCAGCAGCTTACGCCTAGCGAACACTTACAATGAGCAGTTCTTC

j_gene: TRBJ2-3
d_gene: TRBD1
v_gene: TRBV5-1
abundance: NA
len: 16
CDR3aa: CASSPGQGGGTDTQYF
CDR3nt: TGCGCCAGCAGCCCGGGACAGGGAGGAGGCACAGATACGCAGTATTTT

j_gene: TRBJ2-2
d_gene: NA
v_gene: TRBV30
abundance: NA
len: 13
CDR3aa: CAWSLWRTGELFF
CDR3nt: TGTGCCTGGAGTCTCTGGAGAACCGGGGAGCTGTTTTTT

j_gene: TRBJ2-7
d_gene: NA
v_gene: TRBV18
abundance: NA
len: 17
CDR3aa: CASSPRASTGVLYEQYF
CDR3nt: TGTGCCAGCTCACCGAGGGCGAGCACTGGGGTTCTGTACGAGCAGTACTTC

j_gene: TRBJ1-2
d_gene: TRBD1
v_gene: TRBV19
abundance: NA
len: 16
CDR3aa: CASRGRGTGGNYGYTF
CDR3nt: TGTGCCAGTAGAGGAAGAGGGACAGGGGGCAACTATGGCTACACCTTC

j_gene: TRBJ1-6
d_gene: TRBD1
v_gene: TRBV2
abundance: NA
len: 14
CDR3aa: CASRRDRGNSPLHF
CDR3nt: TGTGCCAGCAGGCGGGACAGGGGTAATTCACCCCTCCACTTT

j_gene: TRBJ2-1
d_gene: TRBD1
v_gene: TRBV6-6
abundance: NA
len: 16
CDR3aa: CASSTKIPGQYNEQFF
CDR3nt: TGTGCCAGCAGTACCAAAATCCCGGGACAGTACAATGAGCAGTTCTTC

j_gene: TRBJ1-3
d_gene: NA
v_gene: TRBV6-5
abundance: NA
len: 14
CDR3aa: CASSPVDSGNTIYF
CDR3nt: TGTGCCAGCAGTCCGGTAGACTCTGGAAACACCATATATTTT

j_gene: TRBJ1-1
d_gene: NA
v_gene: TRBV5-6
abundance: NA
len: 14
CDR3aa: CASSSGGRFTEAFF
CDR3nt: TGTGCCAGCAGCTCAGGTGGAAGATTCACTGAAGCTTTCTTT

j_gene: TRBJ1-1
d_gene: NA
v_gene: TRBV6-5
abundance: once
len: 13
CDR3aa: CASRTGRVTEAFF
CDR3nt: TGTGCCAGCAGAACAGGGAGAGTCACTGAAGCTTTCTTT

j_gene: TRBJ2-1
d_gene: NA
v_gene: TRBV6-5
abundance: NA
len: 16
CDR3aa: CASSYSGPSSYNEQFF
CDR3nt: TGTGCCAGCAGTTACAGCGGGCCGAGCTCCTACAATGAGCAGTTCTTC

j_gene: TRBJ1-3
d_gene: TRBD1
v_gene: TRBV9
abundance: NA
len: 14
CDR3aa: CASSATGVGNTIYF
CDR3nt: TGTGCCAGCAGCGCGACAGGGGTGGGAAACACCATATATTTT

j_gene: TRBJ2-1
d_gene: NA
v_gene: TRBV6-2/TRBV6-3
abundance: few
len: 12
CDR3aa: CASSDSYNEQFF
CDR3nt: TGTGCCAGCAGTGACAGCTACAATGAGCAGTTCTTC

j_gene: TRBJ1-1
d_gene: NA
v_gene: TRBV5-4
abundance: NA
len: 16
CDR3aa: CASSLGARPSRTEAFF
CDR3nt: TGTGCCAGCAGCTTGGGGGCCAGGCCCAGTAGGACTGAAGCTTTCTTT

j_gene: TRBJ1-5
d_gene: NA
v_gene: TRBV2
abundance: NA
len: 16
CDR3aa: CASSGNRVYDNQPQHF
CDR3nt: TGTGCCAGCAGTGGAAACAGGGTTTATGATAATCAGCCCCAGCATTTT

j_gene: TRBJ1-3
d_gene: TRBD1
v_gene: TRBV30
abundance: NA
len: 13
CDR3aa: CAWSAGQGHTIYF
CDR3nt: TGTGCCTGGAGCGCGGGACAGGGGCACACCATATATTTT

j_gene: TRBJ2-5
d_gene: TRBD1
v_gene: TRBV19
abundance: NA
len: 14
CDR3aa: CASSPDRGRETQYF
CDR3nt: TGTGCCAGTAGTCCAGACAGGGGGCGAGAGACCCAGTACTTC

j_gene: TRBJ2-2
d_gene: TRBD1
v_gene: TRBV5-1
abundance: NA
len: 15
CDR3aa: CASRPTGGRDGELFF
CDR3nt: TGCGCCAGCAGGCCCACAGGGGGCAGAGACGGGGAGCTGTTTTTT

j_gene: TRBJ2-5
d_gene: NA
v_gene: TRBV2
abundance: NA
len: 11
CDR3aa: CASSAGETQYF
CDR3nt: TGTGCCAGCAGTGCGGGTGAGACCCAGTACTTC

j_gene: TRBJ2-1
d_gene: NA
v_gene: TRBV15
abundance: NA
len: 13
CDR3aa: CATSRILLGEQFF
CDR3nt: TGTGCCACCAGCAGAATTCTACTCGGTGAGCAGTTCTTC

j_gene: TRBJ1-1
d_gene: NA
v_gene: TRBV19
abundance: NA
len: 14
CDR3aa: CASRVWGRDTEAFF
CDR3nt: TGTGCCAGTAGGGTTTGGGGGAGGGACACTGAAGCTTTCTTT

j_gene: TRBJ1-2
d_gene: NA
v_gene: TRBV6-1
abundance: NA
len: 14
CDR3aa: CASSDWANSGGYTF
CDR3nt: TGTGCCAGCAGTGATTGGGCCAACTCGGGAGGCTACACCTTC

j_gene: TRBJ2-7
d_gene: TRBD1
v_gene: TRBV18
abundance: NA
len: 13
CDR3aa: CASSTSRQGEQYF
CDR3nt: TGTGCCAGCTCGACATCGAGACAGGGGGAGCAGTACTTC

j_gene: TRBJ2-6
d_gene: TRBD1
v_gene: TRBV30
abundance: NA
len: 14
CDR3aa: CARQGSSGANVLTF
CDR3nt: TGTGCTCGACAGGGGAGCTCTGGGGCCAACGTCCTGACTTTC

j_gene: TRBJ1-1
d_gene: TRBD1
v_gene: TRBV30
abundance: NA
len: 13
CDR3aa: CAWTRDRGTEAFF
CDR3nt: TGTGCCTGGACTCGGGACAGGGGCACTGAAGCTTTCTTT

j_gene: TRBJ2-5
d_gene: TRBD2
v_gene: TRBV7-3
abundance: NA
len: 17
CDR3aa: CASSLGLGGSYGETQYF
CDR3nt: TGTGCCAGCAGCTTAGGTTTGGGCGGGAGTTATGGAGAGACCCAGTACTTC

j_gene: TRBJ1-1
d_gene: TRBD1
v_gene: TRBV4-1
abundance: NA
len: 17
CDR3aa: CASSQAPDRGFGTEAFF
CDR3nt: TGCGCCAGCAGCCAAGCGCCGGACAGGGGTTTTGGCACTGAAGCTTTCTTT

j_gene: TRBJ2-3
d_gene: TRBD1
v_gene: TRBV5-1
abundance: NA
len: 16
CDR3aa: CASSLGTGGFADTQYF
CDR3nt: TGCGCCAGCAGCCTCGGAACAGGGGGTTTCGCAGATACGCAGTATTTT

j_gene: TRBJ1-3
d_gene: NA
v_gene: TRBV18
abundance: NA
len: 17
CDR3aa: CASSPRRQEYSGNTIYF
CDR3nt: TGTGCCAGCTCACCAAGGAGGCAGGAATACTCTGGAAACACCATATATTTT